These T cell receptor beta chains were read from a single sample in a study of T cell responses to AZD1222 COVID-19 vaccine. Measured with immunoSEQ multiplex PCR; TCRdb has only the in-frame clones, and not every one. The sample contains tens of thousands of clones, around 80% of which appear only once. Sequencing used peripheral blood, obtained on day 0 of AZD1222 vaccination. The receptors were sampled from an adult in good health. Both conserved end residues are part of each CDR3. Only some rows state a clone size, as once, few, many or a class for expanded clones.

CDR3 protein,V gene,clone size,J gene
CASSFPPNTEAFF,TRBV7-6,.,TRBJ1-1
CASRAASMNTEAFF,TRBV6-5,.,TRBJ1-1
CASTMDGTGISGEKLFF,TRBV28,.,TRBJ1-4
CASRRTGLLRLNTGELFF,TRBV5-6,few,TRBJ2-2
CASSARDRVPEQYF,TRBV9,.,TRBJ2-7
CASSFFGATDTQYF,TRBV5-1,.,TRBJ2-3
CASSLDRENEQYF,TRBV11-2,few,TRBJ2-7
CASSQEGGLAWNEQFF,TRBV14,.,TRBJ2-1
CASSFAGGPTQYF,TRBV7-2,.,TRBJ2-5
CASSVQGGDGYTF,TRBV5-1,.,TRBJ1-2
CATSDSTGGRYEQYF,TRBV24-1,.,TRBJ2-7
CASSATTGGVYNEQFF,TRBV19,.,TRBJ2-1
CASSYPEGAGYGYTF,TRBV6-6,once,TRBJ1-2
CASSLGGAGNYGYTF,TRBV7-2,once,TRBJ1-2
CASSPQGAAEKLFF,TRBV6-5,few,TRBJ1-4
CASSLGRGNTGELFF,TRBV11-2,.,TRBJ2-2